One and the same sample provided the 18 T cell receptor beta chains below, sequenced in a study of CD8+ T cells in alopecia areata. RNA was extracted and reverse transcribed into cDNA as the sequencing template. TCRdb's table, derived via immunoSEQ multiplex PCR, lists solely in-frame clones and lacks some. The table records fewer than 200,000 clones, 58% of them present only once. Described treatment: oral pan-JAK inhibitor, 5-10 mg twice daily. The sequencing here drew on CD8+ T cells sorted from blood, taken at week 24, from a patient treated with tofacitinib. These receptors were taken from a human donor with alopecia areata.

Here the CDR3 reads CASTWTSYGYTF. CDR3 bases: TGTGCCAGCACCTGGACGTCGTATGGCTACACCTTC. The chain combines TRBV2 with TRBJ1-2; D is uncertain. Per the germline V gene, CDR1 is SNHLY and CDR2 is FYNNEI. V was cut by 7 bases and J by 5 bases, with 11 bases left in between. The CDR3 totals 12 residues. Full variable domain (remainder filled in from reference TRBV2 and TRBJ1-2): EPEVTQTPSHQVTQMGQEVILRCVPISNHLYFYWYRQILGQKVEFLVSFYNNEISEKSEIFDDQFSVERPDGSNFTLKIRSTKLEDSAMYFCASTWTSYGYTFGSGTRLTVV.

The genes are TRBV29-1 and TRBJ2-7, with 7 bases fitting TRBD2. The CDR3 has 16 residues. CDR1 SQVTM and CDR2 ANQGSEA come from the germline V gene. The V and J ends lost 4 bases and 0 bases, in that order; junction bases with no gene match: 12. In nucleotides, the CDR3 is TGCAGCGTTGTCTGGGGGGGTAGCGGGCACTCCTACGAGCAGTACTTC. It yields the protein CSVVWGGSGHSYEQYF.

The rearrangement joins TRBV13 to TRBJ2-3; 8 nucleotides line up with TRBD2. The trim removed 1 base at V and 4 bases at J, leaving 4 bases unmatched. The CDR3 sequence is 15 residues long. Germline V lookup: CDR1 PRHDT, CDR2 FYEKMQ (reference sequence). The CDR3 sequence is CASSLAGGRPDTQYF. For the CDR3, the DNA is TGTGCCAGCAGCTTAGCGGGGGGGCGGCCAGATACGCAGTATTTT. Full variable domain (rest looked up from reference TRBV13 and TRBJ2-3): AAGVIQSPRHLIKEKRETATLKCYPIPRHDTVYWYQQGPGQDPQFLISFYEKMQSDKGSIPDRFSAQQFSDYHSELNMSSLELGDSALYFCASSLAGGRPDTQYFGPGTRLTVL.

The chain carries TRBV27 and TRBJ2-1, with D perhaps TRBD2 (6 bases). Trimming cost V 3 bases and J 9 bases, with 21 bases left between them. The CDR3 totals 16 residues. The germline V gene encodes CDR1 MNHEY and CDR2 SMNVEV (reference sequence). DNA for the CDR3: TGTGCCAGCAGTTTTGTGGCGGGGTGGACCCACGGTGAGCAGTTCTTC. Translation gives CASSFVAGWTHGEQFF.

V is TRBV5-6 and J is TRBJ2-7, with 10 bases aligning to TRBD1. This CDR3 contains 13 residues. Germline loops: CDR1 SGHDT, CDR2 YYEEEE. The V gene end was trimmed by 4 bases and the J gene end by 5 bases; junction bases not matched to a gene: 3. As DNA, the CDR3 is TGTGCCAGCAGCGCTGGGACAGGGGACGAGCAGTACTTC. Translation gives CASSAGTGDEQYF.

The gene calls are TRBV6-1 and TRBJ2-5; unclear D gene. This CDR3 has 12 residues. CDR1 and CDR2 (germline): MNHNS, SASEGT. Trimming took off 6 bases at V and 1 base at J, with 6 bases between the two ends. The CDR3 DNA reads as TGTGCCAGCAGGTCGGTCCAAGAGACCCAGTACTTC. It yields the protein CASRSVQETQYF.

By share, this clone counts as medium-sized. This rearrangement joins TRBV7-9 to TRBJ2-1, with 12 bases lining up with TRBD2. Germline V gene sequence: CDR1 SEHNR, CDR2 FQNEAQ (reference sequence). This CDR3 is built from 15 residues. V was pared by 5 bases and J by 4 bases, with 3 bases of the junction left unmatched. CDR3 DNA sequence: TGTGCCAGCAGCGATGGACTAGCGGGGTACAATGAGCAGTTCTTC. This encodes CASSDGLAGYNEQFF. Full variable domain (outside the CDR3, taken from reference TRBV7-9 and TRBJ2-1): DTGVSQNPRHKITKRGQNVTFRCDPISEHNRLYWYRQTLGQGPEFLTYFQNEAQLEKSRLLSDRFSAERPKGSFSTLEIQRTEQGDSAMYLCASSDGLAGYNEQFFGPGTRLTVL.

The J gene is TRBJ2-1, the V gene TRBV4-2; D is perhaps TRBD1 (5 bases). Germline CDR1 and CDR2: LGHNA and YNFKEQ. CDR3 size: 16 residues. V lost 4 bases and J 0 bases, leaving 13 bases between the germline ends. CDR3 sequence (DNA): TGTGCCAGCAGCCGAAAGACAGCGAGCTCCTACAATGAGCAGTTCTTC. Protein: CASSRKTASSYNEQFF.

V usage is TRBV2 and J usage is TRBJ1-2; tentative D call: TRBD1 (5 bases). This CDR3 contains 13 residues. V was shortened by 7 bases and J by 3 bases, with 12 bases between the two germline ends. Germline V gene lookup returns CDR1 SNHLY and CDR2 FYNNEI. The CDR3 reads CASIPPGDYGYTF. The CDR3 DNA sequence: TGTGCCAGCATCCCCCCGGGGGACTATGGCTACACCTTC.

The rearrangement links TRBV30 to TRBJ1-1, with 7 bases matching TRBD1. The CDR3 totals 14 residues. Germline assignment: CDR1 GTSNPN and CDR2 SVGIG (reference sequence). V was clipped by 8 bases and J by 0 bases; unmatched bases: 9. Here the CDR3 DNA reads TGTGCCGGAGGGTTGACAGGGTTGAACACTGAAGCTTTCTTT. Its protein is CAGGLTGLNTEAFF. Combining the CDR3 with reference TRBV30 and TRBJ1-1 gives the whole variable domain SQTIHQWPATLVQPVGSPLSLECTVEGTSNPNLYWYRQAAGRGLQLLFYSVGIGQISSEVPQNLSASRPQDRQFILSSKKLLLSDSGFYLCAGGLTGLNTEAFFGQGTRLTVV.

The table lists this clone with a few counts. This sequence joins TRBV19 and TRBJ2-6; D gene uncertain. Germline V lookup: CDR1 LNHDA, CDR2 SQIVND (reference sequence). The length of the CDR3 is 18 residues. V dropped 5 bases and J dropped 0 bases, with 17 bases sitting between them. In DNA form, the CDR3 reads TGTGCCAGTAGTCCCCGACAAGCAGATTACTCTGGGGCCAACGTCCTGACTTTC. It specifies CASSPRQADYSGANVLTF.

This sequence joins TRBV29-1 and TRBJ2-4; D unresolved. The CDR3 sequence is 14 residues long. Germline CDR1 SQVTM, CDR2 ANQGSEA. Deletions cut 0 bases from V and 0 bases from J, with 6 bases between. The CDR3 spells CSVEDEAAKNIQYF. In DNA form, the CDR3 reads TGCAGCGTTGAAGATGAGGCAGCCAAAAACATTCAGTACTTC.

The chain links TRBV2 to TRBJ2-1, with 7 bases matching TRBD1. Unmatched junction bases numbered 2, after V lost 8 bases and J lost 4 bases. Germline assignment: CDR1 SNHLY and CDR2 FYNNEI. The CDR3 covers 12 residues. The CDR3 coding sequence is TGTGCCAGCCGGGACAGATACAATGAGCAGTTCTTC. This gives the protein CASRDRYNEQFF.

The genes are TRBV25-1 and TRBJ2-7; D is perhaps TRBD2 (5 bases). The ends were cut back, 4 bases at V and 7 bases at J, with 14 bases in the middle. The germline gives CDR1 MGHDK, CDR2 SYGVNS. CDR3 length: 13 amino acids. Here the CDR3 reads CASSGGGLREQYF. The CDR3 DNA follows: TGTGCCAGCAGTGGAGGAGGCTTAAGGGAGCAGTACTTC.

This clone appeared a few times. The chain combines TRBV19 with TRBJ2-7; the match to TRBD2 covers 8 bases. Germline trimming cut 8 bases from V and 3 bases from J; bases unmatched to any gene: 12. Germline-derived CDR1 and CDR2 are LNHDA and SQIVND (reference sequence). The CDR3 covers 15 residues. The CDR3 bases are TGTGCCAGTGCCGTGGCGGGGGGAGGCTACTACGAGCAGTACTTC. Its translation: CASAVAGGGYYEQYF.

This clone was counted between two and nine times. In DNA form, the CDR3 reads TGCGCCAGCAGCCCCACGGTAAAATCCTCCTACAATGAGCAGTTCTTC. Protein: CASSPTVKSSYNEQFF. The genes are TRBV4-1 and TRBJ2-1; unclear D gene. V lost 4 bases, J lost 0 bases, and 13 bases lay in between. CDR3 length: 16 amino acids. From germline, CDR1 is MGHRA and CDR2 YSYEKL.

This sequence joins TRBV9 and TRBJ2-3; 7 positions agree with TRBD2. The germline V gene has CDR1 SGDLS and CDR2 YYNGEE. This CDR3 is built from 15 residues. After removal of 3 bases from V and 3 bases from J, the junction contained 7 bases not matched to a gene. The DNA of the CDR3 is TGTGCCAGCAGCGCCCAGCGGGGCCGTACAGATACGCAGTATTTT. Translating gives CASSAQRGRTDTQYF.

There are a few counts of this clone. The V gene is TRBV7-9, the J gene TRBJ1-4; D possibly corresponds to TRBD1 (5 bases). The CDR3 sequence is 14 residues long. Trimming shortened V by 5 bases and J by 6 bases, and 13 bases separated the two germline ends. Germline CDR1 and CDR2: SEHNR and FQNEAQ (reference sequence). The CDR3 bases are TGTGCCAGCAGCCCACTAGGGGTTTATGAAAAACTGTTTTTT. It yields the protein CASSPLGVYEKLFF.